Listed here is a single T cell receptor (beta chain). There is no known antigen for this receptor. No clone much larger than this one lies a single base away; base qualities are absent. Trimming costs V 3 bases and J 1 base, and their ends lie 8 bases apart. Via the germline V gene, CDR1 is SGHTA and CDR2 FQGNSA. The CDR3 goes from the cysteine to the phenylalanine over 14 residues. Only the CDR3 DNA stays, 42 bases, in frame from base 1. Libraries came from the immunoSEQ multiplex PCR assay. For the multiplex PCR, a mixture combining 60 forward primers for TCR Vbeta segments and 13 reverse primers for TCR Jbeta segments was used. Amplification of the CDR3 region of rearranged TCR beta genes was performed with a multiplex PCR assay on genomic DNA. The amplified TCR beta libraries were sequenced on the Illumina HiSeq System as 87-base-pair reads. The paper's processing steps were these. Across the 600 to 700 repertoires, a later analysis counted roughly 77 million unique TCR beta chains, 8.5 million to 12 million of which were shared by at least two donors. Raw reads were error-corrected and collapsed into unique sequences by a nearest-neighbor algorithm in which closely related sequences were merged to remove PCR and sequencing errors. V, D and J gene segments were assigned by aligning CDR3 sequences to IMGT reference sequences. Each retained sequence needed at least a six-nucleotide match to both a V gene segment and a J gene segment. Rearrangements were classified as productive when the CDR3 lacked stop codons and remained in frame with V and J, and all other rearrangements were classified as non-productive. Following IMGT convention, CDR3 was defined as the stretch from the second conserved V-encoded cysteine to the conserved J-encoded phenylalanine. Sequences without an unambiguous match to a single V gene segment were excluded from the earlier analysis of about 630 of the donors. In an earlier analysis of approximately 590 of the donors, V segments were called functional above 56.7% productive rearrangements and were called segregating when the between-donor standard deviation exceeded 5%. A statistical classification framework was built for diagnosing cytomegalovirus status from the catalog of TCR beta chain sequences. V and J gene assignment, in a later analysis, came from comparing TCR nucleotide sequences with IMGT/GENE-DB human TR gene sequences. The TCRdist pipeline was used in a later analysis to assign CDR3 sequences and most-parsimonious VDJ recombination scenarios. A later analysis defined each TCR beta chain by its CDR3 amino acid sequence plus V-gene family, and excluded reads lacking a unique V-gene family. A later analysis removed 500 to 600 highly shared, low-generation-probability nucleotide sequences to deal with suspected cross-contamination and a sequencing artifact. In a later analysis, a clonal expansion index for each public chain was calculated from normalized within-repertoire ranks of inferred template counts. In a later analysis, generation probabilities were computed with a VDJ recombination model fitted to out-of-frame rearrangements, and the resulting probabilities were checked against IGoR. In a later analysis, TCR-TCR, TCR-HLA and TCR-CMV co-occurrence was scored with hypergeometric tests, and a repertoire-size bias correction was applied to TCR pairs. A later analysis estimated false discovery rates by permuting HLA or CMV assignments 20 times. In a later analysis, co-occurring TCRs were grouped using DBSCAN, and TCRdist sequence similarity was added for clustering within HLA-allele-positive subsets. Repertoires with fewer than 30,000 or more than 120,000 public chains were left out of co-occurrence clustering, as were a handful of repertoires with anomalous nucleotide sharing. TCRdb's version of the immuneACCESS table is confined to in-frame rearrangements and falls short of the full clone set. An unresolved V gene accounts for under half of the shortfall where checked; the remainder is of unknown origin. D and trimming were read from the DNA, whereas the V and J calls and clone size are those reported in that table. This sample gives about 150,000 clones in total; 78% of them show up just once. Around 1.4% of the sample goes to the ten largest clones.

This sample was taken from a study of cytomegalovirus exposure and HLA in healthy donors (dated by TCRdb to about 2017). With regard to the full study: According to an earlier analysis of 587 of the donors, some 170 million T cells yielded some 120 million unique TCR beta sequences and around 280 Gb of sequence data. Around 300 gigabases of sequencing data and approximately 85 million unique TCR sequences were included in an early release covering about 700 HLA-typed donors. The genetic ancestry cluster associated with self-reported Caucasian donors included 70% to 85% of the approximately 410 genotyped donors. The study aimed to test whether signatures of past pathogen exposure could be identified by cataloging public T cell receptors. The T cell repertoires of 670 or so subjects were profiled by immunosequencing and related to cytomegalovirus serostatus. Besides the first cohort of under 700 subjects, a separate validation cohort made up of some 110 different subjects was used. High-throughput TCR immunosequencing, statistical association of individual TCRs with disease status, and machine learning were combined to predict cytomegalovirus infection status. A later analysis re-analyzed previously published TCR beta repertoires from hundreds of donors and added high-resolution HLA genotyping to study TCR occurrence patterns. Rather than using new phenotypic data, the later analysis identified candidate immune exposures from TCR beta sequences and from how often those sequences occurred across donors. In an earlier analysis of a few hundred of the donors, high-throughput TCR beta sequencing was used to judge whether each TCR beta V gene segment behaved as functional or pseudogenic. Donor age, sex, ethnicity and CMV serostatus were compiled alongside the repertoire data. A later genetic analysis used genome-wide SNP genotypes for about 60% of the roughly 700 donors, treating that subset as a discovery cohort. Every discovery cohort repertoire had been produced on one sequencing platform. Both class I and class II loci were covered by HLA typing, at four-digit resolution. The number of donors typed differed by locus, with about 629-640 for A, B, C, DRB1 and DQB1, approximately 500 for DQA1, over 600 for DPA1, and some 470 for DPB1. A few DR-DQ haplotypes were treated as single units for association and clustering because of strong linkage in the cohort. On average, roughly 200,000 unique TCR beta nucleotide sequences were sequenced per donor among some 420 genotyped donors of the cohort, with roughly a sixth of those sequences being non-productive.

Beyond this particular receptor, the publication reports: Across donors, most TCR sequences were observed very rarely, whereas some public TCRs were present in many individuals. In a later analysis, several top co-occurrence clusters were reported to appear linked to parvovirus B19, influenza, CMV and Epstein-Barr virus. The cohort was sequenced for TCR beta chains only, and without alpha or paired-chain data the features that could be detected were limited. A total of 150 or so TCR beta chains were listed by the study as associated with cytomegalovirus. An earlier analysis of 587 of the donors showed that most TCR beta V segments appeared in productive rearrangements either about 87% or about 30% of the time, which broadly matched IMGT annotations. According to a later genetic analysis, donors in an Asian-associated ancestry cluster had fewer N-insertions in productive TCRs than the roughly 700-donor mean. Because HLA typing was unavailable for some donors at each locus, only the typed subset was used in association tests. Linkage disequilibrium might explain the correlated functional status among segregating V segments, but an unknown experimental factor could not be ruled out. Some IMGT-functional V segments, including TRBV6-2 and TRBV6-3, could not be told apart with the 87-base-pair reads, so those segments were excluded. Sequencing depth was assumed to be roughly uniform across donors in the presence/absence analyses, though that assumption may not hold. A further reported finding was that TCR beta sequences accurately predicted the HLA-A and HLA-B alleles for most subjects in the first cohort. In a later analysis, TCR association rates were found to vary across HLA loci, with the most associated TCRs seen for DRB1 alleles and the fewest for HLA-C alleles. In both the original and validation cohorts, the classifier was reported to diagnose cytomegalovirus status with high specificity and sensitivity. CMV serostatus was the only immune exposure information available for the cohort. A cluster of highly shared sequence variants was judged likely to be a technical artifact of the sequencing pipeline. In a later analysis, most CMV-associated TCR beta chains were found to appear HLA-restricted, with HLA associations seemingly driven largely by CMV exposure. Specific HLA alleles were associated with 18,000 or so TCR beta sequences at a false discovery rate of 0.05 in a later analysis. V-gene and J-gene trimming of TCR beta chains was associated with a missense DCLRE1C variant in a later genetic analysis, and the association was replicated in an independent cohort. Because counts were too low, about 17 rarely observed V segments, including chromosome 9 orphons, were excluded from the earlier analysis of 587 of the donors. Strong co-occurrence of HLA alleles, especially DR and DQ, made assigning TCR associations to individual alleles difficult. In a later analysis, HLA-associated TCR beta chains were found to be more clonally expanded and to have lower generation probabilities than equally common non-associated chains. A few of the identified cytomegalovirus-associated TCR beta chains were confirmed in vitro to be specific for cytomegalovirus antigens. It was suggested by the authors that the approach could potentially be generalized to other disease states and immunological phenotypes.

The cohort consisted of 666 healthy bone marrow donors. Cohort members were all nominally healthy when sampled, although unrecorded immune exposures were likely present. The donor tested CMV seronegative, placing the donor among the 352 seronegative members of the cohort. Every donor gave a peripheral blood sample, and the peripheral blood mononuclear cells from that sample were used for TCR beta sequencing. Genomic DNA was extracted from the blood cell samples with the Qiagen DNeasy Blood Extraction Kit. Sequenced material: PBMCs. This TCR was sampled from a male donor in good health and CMV-seronegative. The chain uses TRBV7-2 and TRBJ2-3; no D segment can be confidently identified. The DNA sequence is TGTGCCAGCAGCTTCTCCCCGGGCACAGATACGCAGTATTTT. It specifies CASSFSPGTDTQYF. The CDR3, completed at both ends by the reference TRBV7-2 and TRBJ2-3 genes, gives the full variable domain GAGVSQSPSNKVTEKGKDVELRCDPISGHTALYWYRQSLGQGLEFLIYFQGNSAPDKSGLPSDRFSAERTGGSVSTLTIQRTQQEDSAVYLCASSFSPGTDTQYFGPGTRLTVL.